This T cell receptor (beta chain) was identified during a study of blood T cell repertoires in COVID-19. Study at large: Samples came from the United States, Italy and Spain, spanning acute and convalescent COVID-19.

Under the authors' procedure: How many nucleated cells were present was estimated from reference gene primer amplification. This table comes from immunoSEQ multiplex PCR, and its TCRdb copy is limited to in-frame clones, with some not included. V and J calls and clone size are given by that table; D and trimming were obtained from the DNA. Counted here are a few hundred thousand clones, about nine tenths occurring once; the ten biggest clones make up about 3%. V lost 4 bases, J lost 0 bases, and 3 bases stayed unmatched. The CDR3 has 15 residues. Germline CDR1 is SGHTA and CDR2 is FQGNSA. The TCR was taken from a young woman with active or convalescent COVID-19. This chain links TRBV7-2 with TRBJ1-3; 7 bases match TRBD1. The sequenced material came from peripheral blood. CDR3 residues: CASSSQGGSGNTIYF. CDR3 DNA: TGTGCCAGCAGCTCCCAGGGGGGCTCTGGAAACACCATATATTTT.